The 29 T cell receptor beta chains presented below share a single source sample, sequenced in a study of T cell repertoires in cytomegalovirus infection. TCRdb analysed the reads with MiXCR anew, one entry per CDR3 protein. Of 400,000 to 600,000 distinct CDR3 sequences listed, more than 40% are singletons. No antigen has been identified for these receptors. The source material was cultured PBMCs, sampled from culture after CMV antigen stimulation. These receptors were obtained from a human donor in good health (CMV status not recorded). Some clones in this sample may be carry-over from other donors' samples.

This clonotype was seen a handful of times. The V and J genes are TRBV7-8 and TRBJ1-1; D not resolved. The CDR3 has 15 residues. The germline CDR1 and CDR2 sequences are SGHVS and FQNEAQ. V was clipped by 0 bases and J by 1 base, with 9 bases between them. Written as DNA, the CDR3 is TGTGCCAGCAGCTTAGCGCGACTTCCGAACACTGAAGCTTTCTTT. It specifies CASSLARLPNTEAFF.

Remarks on this clonotype: At one of its ends the junction is not consistent with the germline gene, which may arise from a read error. This chain connects TRBV7-2 to TRBJ1-5; weak D call: TRBD1 (5 bases). The CDR3 consists of 14 residues. In germline, CDR1 is SGHTA, CDR2 FQGNSA. The CDR3 DNA is TGTCCCAGCACCCCTCGGGCAGGGAATCAGCCCCAGCATTTT. It codes for CPSTPRAGNQPQHF.

The chain employs TRBV4-1 and TRBJ2-1, with 7 bases identical to TRBD2. With V trimmed by 2 bases and J by 8 bases, 12 bases remained unmatched. Germline CDR1 reads MGHRA; CDR2 reads YSYEKL. This CDR3 spans 16 amino acids. This chain's CDR3 is CASSQYGVGSGDEQFF. The CDR3 nucleotides are TGCGCCAGCAGCCAATACGGCGTCGGGAGCGGGGATGAGCAGTTCTTC.

The rearrangement links TRBV29-1 to TRBJ2-6; D gene uncertain. The CDR3 is 14 residues long. V was clipped by 5 bases and J by 0 bases, with 8 bases between them. CDR1 and CDR2 (germline): SQVTM, ANQGSEA. The chain's CDR3 is CSVLENSGANVLTF. The CDR3 bases are TGCAGCGTTCTAGAGAACTCTGGGGCCAACGTCCTGACTTTC. The full variable domain, with the rest looked up from reference TRBV29-1 and TRBJ2-6, is SAVISQKPSRDICQRGTSLTIQCQVDSQVTMMFWYRQQPGQSLTLIATANQGSEATYESGFVIDKFPISRPNLTFSTLTVSNMSPEDSSIYLCSVLENSGANVLTFGAGSRLTVL.

The rearrangement links TRBV6-2 or TRBV6-3 to TRBJ1-5; TRBD1 aligns across 7 bases. CDR3 length: 15 amino acids. The V gene's germline CDR1 is MNHEY and CDR2 SVGEGT. V was clipped by 8 bases and J by 0 bases; unmatched bases: 7. CDR3 protein: CASDRAVRSNQPQHF. The CDR3, as DNA: TGTGCCAGCGACAGGGCAGTTCGTAGCAATCAGCCCCAGCATTTT.

This chain uses TRBV7-9 with TRBJ2-5, with a weak D call TRBD1 (6 bases). Trimming left V 1 base short and J 4 bases short, with 13 bases between. Germline CDR1 and CDR2: SEHNR and FQNEAQ (reference sequence). CDR3 length: 15 residues. The CDR3 DNA follows: TGTGCCAGCAGCTTAGGAGACAGGTCCGGAGAGACCCAGTACTTC. Its translation: CASSLGDRSGETQYF.

This clonotype was counted a few times. The CDR3 protein is CSARDLITGTGGPPFF. For the CDR3, the DNA is TGCAGTGCTAGAGATTTGATTACCGGGACAGGGGGCCCGCCTTTCTTT. The chain carries TRBV20-1 and TRBJ1-1; the match to TRBD1 covers 12 bases. CDR1 is DFQATT, CDR2 SNEGSKA, per germline (reference sequence). After removal of 0 bases from V and 12 bases from J, the junction contained 14 bases not matched to a gene. The CDR3 loop spans 16 amino acids.

A few counts support this clonotype. This chain links TRBV6-2 or TRBV6-3 with TRBJ2-1; 8 bases agree with TRBD2. Trimming took 2 bases from V and 7 from J; bases not matched to a gene: 4. The germline gives CDR1 MNHEY, CDR2 SVGEGT. The CDR3 is made up of 14 amino acids. The CDR3 nucleotides read TGTGCCAGCAGTTACAACCGGGAGGGAAATGAGCAGTTCTTC. Amino acid sequence: CASSYNREGNEQFF.

The rearrangement uses TRBV7-8 and TRBJ1-6; D not certain. This CDR3 has 14 amino acids. Germline V gene data show CDR1 as SGHVS and CDR2 as FQNEAQ. The V gene lost 5 bases and the J gene lost 8 bases, with 13 bases spanning the gap. The CDR3 DNA reads as TGTGCCAGCAGCCTAGGGTTGGTTGATTCACCCCTCCACTTT. This gives the protein CASSLGLVDSPLHF.

This clonotype was seen only once. As DNA, the CDR3 is TGTGCCAGCAGCGCCGACAGGTTCTTCGGAGAGACCCAGTACTTC. Translation: CASSADRFFGETQYF. V gene TRBV7-9 combines with J gene TRBJ2-5; possible D gene TRBD1, 6 bases. Germline V CDR1 and CDR2: SEHNR, FQNEAQ (reference sequence). V was clipped by 5 bases and J by 4 bases, with 17 bases between them. The CDR3 totals 15 residues.

The chain couples TRBV7-2 to TRBJ2-3; 12 nucleotides line up with TRBD2. V was pared by 4 bases and J by 6 bases, with 5 bases of the junction left unmatched. CDR1 and CDR2 from the germline V gene are SGHTA and FQGNSA. CDR3 length equals 15 residues. The CDR3 loop is CASSSSGRVGDTQYF. CDR3 nucleotides: TGTGCCAGCAGCTCTAGCGGGAGGGTCGGGGATACGCAGTATTTT.

The V gene is TRBV6-1, the J gene TRBJ1-5; D call uncertain. The CDR3 covers 16 residues. The ends were cut back, 1 base at V and 7 bases at J, with 17 bases in the middle. Germline-derived CDR1 and CDR2 are MNHNS and SASEGT. This CDR3 reads CASSEGSLSLHQPQHF. The CDR3 coding sequence is TGTGCCAGCAGTGAAGGTTCGTTGAGTTTGCACCAGCCCCAGCATTTT.

In this sample, this clonotype turned up a few times. The gene calls are TRBV19 and TRBJ2-1, with 11 bases identical to TRBD2. CDR1 is LNHDA and CDR2 is SQIVND in the germline V gene (reference sequence). Germline trimming cut 6 bases from V and 8 bases from J; bases unmatched to any gene: 9. This CDR3 region has 15 residues. The CDR3 DNA reads TGTGCCAGTAGCGAACTAGCGGGAGTCGTCTATGAGCAGTTCTTC. Translation: CASSELAGVVYEQFF.

The chain recombines TRBV12-3 or TRBV12-4 with TRBJ2-4, with D possibly matching TRBD2 (5 bases). The CDR3 totals 14 residues. Trimming removed 2 bases from V and 3 bases from J, with 8 bases in between. Written as DNA, the CDR3 is TGTGCCAGCAGTTTACAACTAGACAAAAACATTCAGTACTTC. This gives the protein CASSLQLDKNIQYF.

The rearrangement uses TRBV19 and TRBJ1-5; 7 bases agree with TRBD1. CDR3 size: 15 residues. J was trimmed by 0 bases and V by 6 bases; bases with no gene match: 5. CDR1 and CDR2 from the germline V gene are LNHDA and SQIVND (reference sequence). The CDR3 coding sequence is TGTGCCAGTAGAACGGACAGGCTTAGCAATCAGCCCCAGCATTTT. Translated, it gives CASRTDRLSNQPQHF.

V gene TRBV18 combines with J gene TRBJ2-1; 7 nucleotides match TRBD2. V trimming: 4 bases; J trimming: 10 bases; junction bases outside the gene matches: 16. The CDR3 runs 16 residues. Germline V CDR1 and CDR2: KGHSH, LQKENI. CDR3 DNA sequence: TGTGCCAGCTCACGTATCTCTAGCGGCAGATTTGGGGAGCAGTTCTTC. Translated: CASSRISSGRFGEQFF.

This clonotype was counted only a few times. This rearrangement joins TRBV12-3 or TRBV12-4 to TRBJ1-5; D uncertain. The CDR3 runs to 16 residues. Between the trimmed V and J ends, which lost 4 bases and 3 bases, there was a span of 16 bases. CDR3 sequence reads: CASSSLGWANNQPQHF. CDR3 in DNA: TGTGCCAGCAGTTCACTTGGGTGGGCGAACAATCAGCCCCAGCATTTT.

This clonotype occurred a few times. V gene TRBV7-2 combines with J gene TRBJ2-7, with D possibly being TRBD1 or TRBD2 (5 bases each). CDR3 length: 12 residues. Germline loops: CDR1 SGHTA, CDR2 FQGNSA. Trimming left V 6 bases short and J 9 bases short, with 15 bases between. DNA for the CDR3: TGTGCCAGCAGTTTAAGTGGGGACCGGCAGTACTTC. It encodes CASSLSGDRQYF.

This clonotype turned up a few times. V gene TRBV12-3 or TRBV12-4 combines with J gene TRBJ1-3; no firm D call. The germline V and J ends were trimmed by 3 bases and 4 bases, with 10 bases remaining between them. There are 14 residues in the CDR3. CDR3 protein: CASSFSLNGNTIYF. DNA for the CDR3: TGTGCCAGCAGTTTTAGTCTTAACGGAAACACCATATATTTT.

The chain has TRBV28 and TRBJ1-4, with a weak D call TRBD1 (5 bases). The V end lost 3 bases, the J end lost 8 bases, and 10 bases lay between the germline ends. The CDR3 is made up of 13 amino acids. CDR1 and CDR2 from the germline V gene are MDHEN and SYDVKM. Here the CDR3 DNA reads TGTGCCAGCAGTTTCAGGGTTAACGAAAAACTGTTTTTT. This encodes CASSFRVNEKLFF.

The chain combines TRBV5-4 with TRBJ2-1, with D perhaps TRBD1 (5 bases). Germline lookup yields CDR1 SGHNT and CDR2 YYREEE (reference sequence). V lost 2 bases and J lost 8, with 17 bases in between. The CDR3 extends over 15 amino acids. CDR3 coding DNA: TGTGCCAGCAGCTTTGCCGATAGGGGTGGCGATGAGCAGTTCTTC. It translates to CASSFADRGGDEQFF.

This clonotype was seen at least ten times. J is TRBJ1-6 and V is TRBV12-3 or TRBV12-4, with TRBD1 matching 11 bases. The CDR3 has 16 amino acids. V trimming: 5 bases; J trimming: 7 bases; junction bases outside the gene matches: 7. The CDR3 here is CASSPGQGGPNSPLHF. Here the CDR3 DNA reads TGTGCCAGCAGTCCGGGACAGGGGGGACCCAATTCACCCCTCCACTTT.

This clonotype appeared a single time. This chain links TRBV24-1 with TRBJ2-5, with 11 positions matching TRBD1. J was trimmed by 2 bases and V by 5 bases; bases with no gene match: 6. The germline V gene encodes CDR1 KGHDR and CDR2 SFDVKD. This CDR3 contains 16 residues. CDR3: CATSVAGTGGQETQYF. The DNA of the CDR3 is TGTGCCACCAGTGTTGCCGGGACAGGGGGTCAAGAGACCCAGTACTTC.

This sequence joins TRBV6-1 and TRBJ1-4; D call uncertain. The V end was cut by 0 bases, the J end by 8 bases, with 4 bases between. The germline V gene encodes CDR1 MNHNS and CDR2 SASEGT. The CDR3 loop spans 12 amino acids. Here the CDR3 DNA reads TGTGCCAGCAGTGAAGCGGCAGAAAAACTGTTTTTT. It is translated as CASSEAAEKLFF.

The chain combines TRBV6-1 with TRBJ1-5, with 9 bases matching TRBD1. CDR3 length: 17 residues. The germline V gene encodes CDR1 MNHNS and CDR2 SASEGT. The J segment lost 7 bases and the V segment lost 1 base, leaving 11 bases of the junction unmatched. CDR3 region: CASSEDLWTGARQPQHF. The DNA of the CDR3 is TGTGCCAGCAGTGAAGATTTATGGACAGGGGCTAGGCAGCCCCAGCATTTT.

The chain recombines TRBV7-2 with TRBJ2-7; D call uncertain. Germline assignment: CDR1 SGHTA and CDR2 FQGNSA. Deletions cut 2 bases from V and 5 bases from J, with 13 bases between. The CDR3 extends over 14 amino acids. This chain's CDR3 is CASSLMPSTHEQYF. CDR3 nucleotides: TGTGCCAGCAGCTTAATGCCCAGTACCCACGAGCAGTACTTC.

This clonotype has just a few counts. This chain links TRBV20-1 with TRBJ2-3; a weak D match, TRBD1 (6 bases). This CDR3 contains 13 residues. The germline V gene encodes CDR1 DFQATT and CDR2 SNEGSKA (reference sequence). Deletions cut 2 bases from V and 14 bases from J, with 20 bases between. The CDR3 DNA reads TGCAGTGCTAGACCCCCCCGGGACATCATAGGGTATTTT. It codes for CSARPPRDIIGYF.

This clonotype has a handful of counts. At one end the junction does not follow the germline gene, possibly because of a read error. V gene TRBV7-6 combines with J gene TRBJ2-1; 11 positions match TRBD2. This CDR3 is built from 16 residues. Germline-derived CDR1 and CDR2 are SGHVS and FNYEAQ. In nucleotides, the CDR3 is TGTGCCAGCAGCCTAGCTAGCGGGGGGCCCTGGGGGGAGCAGTTCTTC. Residues: CASSLASGGPWGEQFF.

The genes are TRBV11-2 and TRBJ2-7; a weak D match, TRBD2 (6 bases). This CDR3 contains 16 residues. With 5 bases removed from V and 0 bases from J, the gap between germline ends came to 17 bases. Germline CDR1 and CDR2: SGHAT and FQNNGV. The CDR3 loop is CASSEPAGTGSYEQYF. The DNA for the CDR3 is TGTGCCAGCAGCGAACCCGCCGGGACTGGCTCCTACGAGCAGTACTTC.